These T cell receptor beta chains were read from a single sample in a study of cytomegalovirus exposure and HLA in healthy donors. Libraries were prepared by immunoSEQ multiplex PCR; TCRdb keeps only in-frame clonotypes and omits some of them. The sample lists nearly 200,000 clones, 82% occurring once. The specimen sequenced was PBMCs. The origin of the receptors is a woman in her forties or fifties in good health and CMV-seropositive. Both conserved end residues are part of each CDR3. The D gene is left open where the match is weak. Part of the rows lack a size; the others show once, few, many or a class for expanded clones.

NA	TRBV7-9	NA	17	TRBJ2-2	TGTGCCAGCAGGTTTCGTTCCGTATCAGAGGACACCGGGGAGCTGTTTTTT	CASRFRSVSEDTGELFF
NA	TRBV11-2	TRBD2	15	TRBJ2-1	TGTGCCAGCAGCCGACTAGCGGGAGATAACAATGAGCAGTTCTTC	CASSRLAGDNNEQFF
NA	TRBV6-5	NA	14	TRBJ1-1	TGTGCCAGCAGGGGGGGGTTCACGAACACTGAAGCTTTCTTT	CASRGGFTNTEAFF
NA	TRBV10-3	TRBD1	17	TRBJ1-1	TGTGCCATCAGTGAGTCCTACCCCGGGACAGGGCTCACTGAGGCTTTCTTT	CAISESYPGTGLTEAFF
few	TRBV7-2	NA	14	TRBJ1-4	TGTGCCAGCAGCCCTCAGGTCATTAATGAAAAACTGTTTTTT	CASSPQVINEKLFF
NA	TRBV27	TRBD1	16	TRBJ2-1	TGTGCCAGCAGTTCTGGGACAGGCCTCTCCTACAATGAGCAGTTCTTC	CASSSGTGLSYNEQFF
few	TRBV6-5	NA	12	TRBJ2-5	TGTGCCAGTGGAAGGGGATCAGAGACCCAGTACTTC	CASGRGSETQYF
NA	TRBV27	TRBD1	15	TRBJ1-2	TGTGCCAGCAGTTCCGGAGGGGGCTCGGACTATGGCTACACCTTC	CASSSGGGSDYGYTF
once	TRBV9	TRBD2	16	TRBJ2-1	TGTGCCAGCAGCGCGGAAATAGCGGGAGCCCACAATGAGCAGTTCTTC	CASSAEIAGAHNEQFF
NA	TRBV7-9	TRBD2	16	TRBJ2-3	TGTGCCAGCAGCCGAGGGGCTAGCGGAGTCACAGATACGCAGTATTTT	CASSRGASGVTDTQYF
NA	TRBV10-3	NA	16	TRBJ2-7	TGTGCCATCAGTGAGACGGGAGTAGCAGCAAACTACGAGCAGTACTTC	CAISETGVAANYEQYF
NA	TRBV15	NA	15	TRBJ1-2	TGTGCCACCAGCAGAGATCGGGGTTTCAACTATGGCTACACCTTC	CATSRDRGFNYGYTF
NA	TRBV6-5	TRBD1	15	TRBJ1-2	TGTGCCAGCAGGGCTCAGGGGGGCGCCATCTATGGCTACACCTTC	CASRAQGGAIYGYTF
NA	TRBV28	NA	13	TRBJ1-3	TGTGCCAGCAGTCGGACTTTAGGAAACACCATATATTTT	CASSRTLGNTIYF
NA	TRBV18	TRBD2	16	TRBJ2-7	TGTGCCAGCTCACCATTCGGGGGGGCAAGCTCCTACGAGCAGTACTTC	CASSPFGGASSYEQYF
few	TRBV7-8	NA	16	TRBJ2-2	TGTGCCAGCAGCTTATCGAGGGCTAGGGCCACCGGGGAGCTGTTTTTT	CASSLSRARATGELFF
NA	TRBV19	NA	16	TRBJ1-5	TGTGCCAGTAGTATGAGTGTCAGGGGAAGCAATCAGCCCCAGCATTTT	CASSMSVRGSNQPQHF
once	TRBV19	TRBD2	13	TRBJ2-3	TGTGCCACAGCGGGGTCTAGCACAGATACGCAGTATTTT	CATAGSSTDTQYF
once	TRBV5-6	NA	16	TRBJ1-4	TGTGCCAGCAGCATCCGGGTGCGGGCGGCTAATGAAAAACTGTTTTTT	CASSIRVRAANEKLFF
NA	TRBV6-6	NA	15	TRBJ1-2	TGTGCCAGCAGTTATAATGGCCCGGACACCTATGGCTACACCTTC	CASSYNGPDTYGYTF
NA	TRBV5-6	NA	13	TRBJ2-5	TGTGCCAGCAGCTTGGACAGACAAGAGACCCAGTACTTC	CASSLDRQETQYF
NA	TRBV2	TRBD2	15	TRBJ2-3	TGTGCCAGCAGCGCTAGCGGGAAGGGCACAGATACGCAGTATTTT	CASSASGKGTDTQYF
few	TRBV5-1	TRBD2	14	TRBJ2-7	TGCGCCAGCAGCTCTACTAGCGACTCCTACGAGCAGTACTTC	CASSSTSDSYEQYF
NA	TRBV25-1	NA	15	TRBJ1-1	TGTGCCAGCAGTGAGATCCAGGGAGGAAGCACTGAAGCTTTCTTT	CASSEIQGGSTEAFF
NA	TRBV6-1	NA	13	TRBJ1-1	TGTGCCAGCAGGGGTGATGCAGTCGGGGAAGCTTTCTTT	CASRGDAVGEAFF
NA	TRBV11-1	NA	14	TRBJ2-1	TGTGCCAGCAGCCATAGGGAGCGGGACAATGAGCAGTTCTTC	CASSHRERDNEQFF
NA	TRBV5-1	NA	15	TRBJ1-1	TGCGCCAGCAGCTTGGCAGCAGGATTGAACACTGAAGCTTTCTTT	CASSLAAGLNTEAFF
NA	TRBV11-2	TRBD1	14	TRBJ2-7	TGTGCCAGCAGCTCACAGGGGGCCCGATACGAGCAGTACTTC	CASSSQGARYEQYF
NA	TRBV27	NA	15	TRBJ2-6	TGTGCCAGCGGTACAGGGCCCTCTGGGGCCAACGTCCTGACTTTC	CASGTGPSGANVLTF
NA	TRBV18	NA	12	TRBJ2-5	TGTGCCAGCTCAGCAGAAGAAGAGACCCAGTACTTC	CASSAEEETQYF
NA	TRBV5-4	TRBD2	17	TRBJ2-1	TGTGCCAGCAGCTTGGGCCTGGCGGGAGGGCCCTACAATGAGCAGTTCTTC	CASSLGLAGGPYNEQFF
NA	TRBV2	TRBD2	15	TRBJ2-5	TGTGCCAGCAGTGAAGGTGGAGCGGGGGATGAGACCCAGTACTTC	CASSEGGAGDETQYF
NA	TRBV10-3	NA	13	TRBJ1-3	TGTGCCATCTCGACAGGTCACGGAAACACCATATATTTT	CAISTGHGNTIYF
NA	TRBV5-4	NA	13	TRBJ1-2	TGTGCCAGCAGCAGCGGTACAAGTTGGGACTACACCTTC	CASSSGTSWDYTF
NA	TRBV20-1	NA	11	TRBJ1-5	TGCAGTCCGGGAAGCAATCAGCCCCAGCATTTT	CSPGSNQPQHF
once	TRBV15	TRBD2	17	TRBJ2-3	TGTGCCACCAGCAGAGACATAGCGGGAGGGCCTTCAGATACGCAGTATTTT	CATSRDIAGGPSDTQYF
NA	TRBV30	TRBD1	12	TRBJ1-2	TGTGCCTGGTCCTTGAGGGGGCCCCCGGAGGCCTTC	CAWSLRGPPEAF
NA	TRBV2	TRBD2	16	TRBJ2-1	TGTGCCAGCAACTCCGGACTAGCGGGCCCCTACAATGAGCAGTTCTTC	CASNSGLAGPYNEQFF
NA	TRBV28	NA	16	TRBJ2-1	TGTGCCAGCAGTTTAACGGCTAGCTCGGGCAGCAATGAGCAGTTCTTC	CASSLTASSGSNEQFF
NA	TRBV5-5	NA	13	TRBJ1-2	TGTGCCAGCAGCTTGGGTCCGGGCTATGGCTACACCTTC	CASSLGPGYGYTF
NA	TRBV6-5	TRBD1	14	TRBJ1-2	TGTGCCAGCAGTCCCAAACAGGGGAACTATGGCTACACCTTC	CASSPKQGNYGYTF
NA	TRBV28	TRBD1	19	TRBJ1-5	TGTGCCAGCAACGGGGCTGGGCAGGGGGCGAGTAAAGGTGGTCAGCCCCAGCATTTT	CASNGAGQGASKGGQPQHF
NA	TRBV10-3	NA	14	TRBJ1-3	TGTGCCATCAGTGAAGCCGCCGAGGGAAACACCATATATTTT	CAISEAAEGNTIYF
NA	TRBV27	NA	10	TRBJ2-7	TGTGCCAGCGGGAGATACGAGCAGTACTTC	CASGRYEQYF
few	TRBV7-2	NA	15	TRBJ2-1	TGTGCCAGCAGCTTAGACACAGGTTACTACAATGAGCAGTTCTTC	CASSLDTGYYNEQFF
NA	TRBV27	TRBD1	15	TRBJ2-7	TGTGCCAGCAGCAACCCGGGACAGGGTACCTACGAGCAGTACTTC	CASSNPGQGTYEQYF
NA	TRBV28	NA	15	TRBJ2-1	TGCGCCAGCAGTCACCGGCTAGGTACCTACAATGAGCAGTTCTTC	CASSHRLGTYNEQFF
NA	TRBV5-1	NA	15	TRBJ2-3	TGCGCCAGCAGCCCGCAGGGTCCACACACAGATACGCAGTATTTT	CASSPQGPHTDTQYF
once	TRBV7-9	NA	15	TRBJ1-1	TGTGCCAGCAGCTGGGGGCAGGGGATGAACACTGAAGCTTTCTTT	CASSWGQGMNTEAFF
NA	TRBV7-9	NA	14	TRBJ2-2	TGTGCCAGCAGCTTAGGCGGCCTCACCGGGGAGCTGTTTTTT	CASSLGGLTGELFF
NA	TRBV5-1	NA	14	TRBJ2-2	TGCGCCAGCAGCCCAACACGGAACACCGGGGAGCTGTTTTTT	CASSPTRNTGELFF
NA	TRBV30	NA	14	TRBJ2-1	TGTGCCTGGAGGCGGAACAGGGACTACAATGAGCAGTTCTTC	CAWRRNRDYNEQFF
NA	TRBV19	NA	14	TRBJ2-7	TGTGCCAGTAGCCCCCGTAACAGGGTTGACGAGCAGTACTTC	CASSPRNRVDEQYF